What follows is one TCR beta chain and its context. Original analysis: Amplified reference gene primers provided the basis for estimating nucleated cell counts. Sequenced by immunoSEQ multiplex PCR; TCRdb stores in-frame clones only, minus some. The V and J calls and clone size are taken from that table; D and trimming were inferred from the DNA. The sample comprises about 65,000 clones, approximately 78% of which are singletons, and more than 12% rests with the top ten. The CDR3 sequence is 15 residues long. Trimming shortened V by 5 bases and J by 6 bases, and 17 bases separated the two germline ends. Germline values: CDR1 MNHEY, CDR2 SVGAGI. This entry is derived from a study of blood T cell repertoires in COVID-19. Overall study context: COVID-19 samples collected from the United States, Italy and Spain covered acute and convalescent phases. Nucleic acid was either cDNA or gDNA, and it came from T cells, B-cell-depleted T cells, or PBMCs.

V and J are TRBV6-5 and TRBJ1-5; D is uncertain. The receptor's source is a man older than 75 with acute or convalescent COVID-19. Input material: peripheral blood. This chain's CDR3 is CASSPSRVAGQPQHF. The CDR3 coding sequence is TGTGCCAGCAGTCCTTCCCGGGTGGCCGGTCAGCCCCAGCATTTT.